This T cell receptor beta chain came from a study of PD-1 blockade in mismatch repair-deficient tumors (dated by TCRdb to 2017 to 2019). Regarding the research as a whole: Between late 2013 and late 2016, the trial enrolled about 78 consecutive patients with 11 to 12 types of mismatch repair-deficient cancer, all of whom had received prior treatment and were progressing. Tumor-associated T cell clones were tracked in the peripheral blood of patients responding to PD-1 blockade by deep sequencing of TCR CDR3 regions.

Receptors were amplified or captured by the immunoSEQ multiplex PCR assay. TCRdb limited this immuneACCESS table to in-frame rearrangements with V and J called. A share of clones is missing; checked studies link under half to unresolved V genes, and the rest is unexplained. A total of 40,000 to 60,000 clones appear in this sample, around 80% of them only once. The ten largest clones add up to around 3.4% of the sample. For CDR1 and CDR2, the germline V gene lists SGHVS and FNYEAQ. Compared with germline, V lacks 6 bases and J lacks 4 bases; bases without a gene match: 5. Reading from cysteine to phenylalanine, the CDR3 counts 15 amino acids. Here the CDR3 DNA is all that survives: 45 bases in frame from base 1. Note on this clone: Its antigen target is currently unknown. No clone much larger than this one lies a single base away; base qualities are absent.

For every enrolled patient, mismatch repair deficiency was confirmed by either polymerase chain reaction or immunohistochemistry. A few patients who responded to pembrolizumab therapy underwent TCR sequencing. Pembrolizumab PD-1 blockade was prospectively tested in advanced mismatch repair-deficient cancers, regardless of tissue of origin, in the phase II trial. Peripheral blood T cell samples were gathered serially, both before PD-1 blockade started and at multiple time points afterward. Blood sampling time points were reported as weeks after the first dose of pembrolizumab. General study outcomes and caveats: Rapid expansion after pembrolizumab followed by contraction, generally before radiologic responses, was shown by tumor-resident clones, which were often undetectable in blood before treatment.

This chain joins TRBV7-6 to TRBJ2-1, with 11 bases matching TRBD2. The receptor comes from an adult with mismatch repair-deficient cancer. The sequences come from peripheral blood, collected 4 weeks after starting pembrolizumab. The CDR3 reads as follows: CASSLLAGEYNEQFF. The sequenced DNA: TGTGCCAGCAGTTTACTAGCGGGAGAGTACAATGAGCAGTTCTTC.